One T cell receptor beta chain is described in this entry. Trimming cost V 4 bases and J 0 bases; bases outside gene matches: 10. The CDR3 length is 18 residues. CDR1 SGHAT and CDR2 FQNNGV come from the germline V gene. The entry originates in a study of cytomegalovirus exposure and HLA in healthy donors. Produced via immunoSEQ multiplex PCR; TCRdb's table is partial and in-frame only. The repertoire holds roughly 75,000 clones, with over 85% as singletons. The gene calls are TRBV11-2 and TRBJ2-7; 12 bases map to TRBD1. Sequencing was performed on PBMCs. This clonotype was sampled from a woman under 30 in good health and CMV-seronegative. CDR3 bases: TGTGCCAGCAGCTCCTCCCCGGGACAGGGGGCCCACTCCTACGAGCAGTACTTC. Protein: CASSSSPGQGAHSYEQYF.